Listed below are T cell receptor beta chains from one sample, sequenced in a study of blood T cell repertoires in COVID-19. Measured with immunoSEQ multiplex PCR; TCRdb has only the in-frame clones, and not every one. The data contain almost 85,000 clones, around 83% of them singletons. Material for sequencing was peripheral blood. The receptors stem from an elderly man with active or convalescent COVID-19. Both conserved end residues are part of each CDR3. The order of the fields is V gene, CDR3 length, J gene, clone size, CDR3 protein. Some rows mark clone size as missing; the rest say once, few, many or name a class of expanded clone.

TRBV4-3,16,TRBJ2-7,-,CASSRLAGGSSYEQYF
TRBV2,15,TRBJ1-6,-,CASSEALQALIPLHF
TRBV13,13,TRBJ2-7,-,CASSLDSGYEQYF
TRBV9,16,TRBJ2-5,-,CASSAGGLARGETQYF
TRBV7-2,14,TRBJ1-1,-,CASSTGQGETEAFF
TRBV5-1,15,TRBJ2-7,-,CASSLVATEGTEQYF
TRBV6-4,15,TRBJ2-1,-,CASSAAGQGSNEQFF
TRBV10-3,13,TRBJ1-5,-,CAIKGGINQPQHF
TRBV28,12,TRBJ1-5,once,CASLQGNQPQHF
TRBV7-9,15,TRBJ1-6,-,CASNPGGGLGSPLHF
TRBV19,18,TRBJ2-1,-,CASSILGRMGAGVFEQFF
TRBV3-1/TRBV3-2,19,TRBJ2-2,once,CASSRYPTGSRSCTGELFF
TRBV10-2,14,TRBJ2-7,-,CASSGTGGQDEQYF
TRBV7-9,17,TRBJ2-2,-,CASSEPASGTNTGELFF
TRBV6-6,15,TRBJ2-7,-,CASSLDRGLWNEQYF
TRBV7-9,15,TRBJ2-3,few,CASSSTGVGTDTQYF
TRBV28,14,TRBJ1-5,-,CAIRGQGGNQPQHF
TRBV11-3,15,TRBJ2-3,-,CASSLGGRKTDTQYF
TRBV30,14,TRBJ1-5,-,CAWSSQGSGQPQHF
TRBV29-1,15,TRBJ2-4,-,CSLYAGGHAKNIQYF
TRBV28,17,TRBJ1-6,-,CASSSGTGISYNSPLHF
TRBV5-1,13,TRBJ2-5,-,CASSLSDRETQYF
TRBV5-1,15,TRBJ2-7,-,CASSSTGSIPYEQYF
TRBV6-2/TRBV6-3,16,TRBJ2-3,-,CASSYGLGRSTDTQYF
TRBV5-1,14,TRBJ1-2,-,CASSLGGDLYGYTF
TRBV5-1,16,TRBJ1-3,-,CASSLTGGRYGNTIYF
TRBV12-3/TRBV12-4,10,TRBJ1-2,few,CASSPNRHTF
TRBV19,16,TRBJ2-7,few,CASSHRGQLSSYEQYF
TRBV5-1,15,TRBJ1-3,-,CASSPDGGTGNTIYF
TRBV5-1,14,TRBJ1-2,-,CASSFGGQYYGYTF
TRBV6-2/TRBV6-3,16,TRBJ2-1,-,CASSWTQGISYNEQFF
TRBV5-1,15,TRBJ2-5,-,CASRSRLAEQETQYF